This entry describes one T cell receptor beta chain. Antigen unknown. This entry belongs to a study of T cell repertoires in cytomegalovirus infection. About the study: Matching HLA type and CMV infection were both indicated by public TCR beta signatures. The study's findings and limits: Cumulative public TCR beta family frequency identified carriers of CMV plus the relevant HLA. Within the response measured ex vivo, HLA-C-restricted CMV-specific TCR beta clonotypes were dominant.

TCRdb passed the reads through MiXCR, listing each CDR3 protein once. The table records around 310,000 distinct CDR3 sequences, 15% to 20% of them present only once. Germline V lookup: CDR1 SEHNR, CDR2 FQNEAQ (reference sequence). The ends were cut back, 6 bases at V and 4 bases at J, with 15 bases in the middle. The CDR3 has 14 amino acids. What was sequenced was PBMCs. This clonotype was sampled from a human donor in good health (CMV status not recorded). Some clones in this sample may be carry-over from other donors' samples. The V gene is TRBV7-9, the J gene TRBJ1-2; D unresolved. CDR3 in DNA: TGTGCCAGCAGTGTGTCCCCGGCCCGCTATGGCTACACCTTC. It translates to CASSVSPARYGYTF.